The sample holds a few counts of the clone carrying this T cell receptor beta chain. Its antigen is as yet unknown. Expressed TCRB transcripts were sequenced, since all the RNA that had been isolated was reverse transcribed. The protocol was immunoSEQ multiplex PCR, while the TCRdb copy is restricted to in-frame clones and leaves out a portion. The sample has about 710,000 clones; more than 12% are singletons. These data come from a study of beta chain features in type 1 diabetes. Germline CDR1 reads SGHTA; CDR2 reads FQGNSA. The V gene lost 1 base and the J gene lost 2 bases, with 12 bases spanning the gap. CDR3 size: 15 residues. General study points: TCRB CDR3s from Type 1 diabetes patients were moderately but significantly shorter in all four CD4+ subsets. Naive, central memory and regulatory TCRB repertoires appeared more similar among patients than healthy donors.

This receptor was obtained from a man aged 18 to 30 with type 1 diabetes. The chain recombines TRBV7-2 with TRBJ2-7; D possibly matches TRBD1 or TRBD2 (5 bases each). The sample taken for sequencing was naive CD4+ T cells from blood. Written as DNA, the CDR3 is TGTGCCAGCAGCTTAGGGGGGACGGCCACCTACGAGCAGTACTTC. As protein: CASSLGGTATYEQYF. The whole variable domain, remainder taken from reference TRBV7-2 and TRBJ2-7, is GAGVSQSPSNKVTEKGKDVELRCDPISGHTALYWYRQSLGQGLEFLIYFQGNSAPDKSGLPSDRFSAERTGGSVSTLTIQRTQQEDSAVYLCASSLGGTATYEQYFGPGTRLTVT.